This TCR beta chain was profiled in a study of shared clonotypes between healthy human individuals. The wider study: The donor group consisted of two women and three men, aged 18 to 49.

Trimming cost V 0 bases and J 0 bases, with 6 bases left between them. This CDR3 spans 15 amino acids. Germline lookup yields CDR1 MGHRA and CDR2 YSYEKL. At deep level, the assay was performed. Here immunoSEQ multiplex PCR was the method, and the copy in TCRdb shows in-frame clones only, minus some. The top ten clones hold approximately 0.36% of a sample with some 2.4 million clones, roughly 93% of them seen once. The material sequenced was naive CD4+ T cells from PBMCs. Documented subset: CD45RA+ positively selected. The sequence was obtained from a man younger than 30 in good health. Some clones in this sample may be carry-over from other donors' samples. The chain couples TRBV4-1 to TRBJ2-1; D is unresolved. The CDR3 here is CASSQDHSSYNEQFF. The CDR3 DNA reads as TGCGCCAGCAGCCAAGATCATAGCTCCTACAATGAGCAGTTCTTC.